This T cell receptor (beta chain) was recorded in a study of post-analysis software for immune sequencing data. Included in the TCR beta cDNA libraries were unique molecular identifiers. Between about 1 and 10 million T cells gave rise to a few hundred thousand cDNA molecules. In TCRdb, the PCR reads were re-called with MiXCR into one record per CDR3 protein. This sample has approximately 660,000 distinct CDR3 sequences, with 59% found just once. Concerning this clonotype: Its antigen is not known.

The germline V and J ends were trimmed by 4 bases and 5 bases, with 5 bases remaining between them. CDR3 length: 12 residues. CDR1 SGHTA and CDR2 FQGNSA come from the germline V gene. Whole-study findings and limits: With TRBV5-6, TRBV5-1 and TRBV20-1 included, about five TRBV segments were more frequent in patients than in controls.

Sequencing was carried out using blood. The rearrangement uses TRBV7-2 and TRBJ1-4; D call uncertain. The sequence derives from a girl aged 2 to 10 with multiple sclerosis. The CDR3 sequence is CASSSSNEKLFF. The CDR3 DNA is TGTGCCAGCAGCTCCAGCAATGAAAAACTGTTTTTT.